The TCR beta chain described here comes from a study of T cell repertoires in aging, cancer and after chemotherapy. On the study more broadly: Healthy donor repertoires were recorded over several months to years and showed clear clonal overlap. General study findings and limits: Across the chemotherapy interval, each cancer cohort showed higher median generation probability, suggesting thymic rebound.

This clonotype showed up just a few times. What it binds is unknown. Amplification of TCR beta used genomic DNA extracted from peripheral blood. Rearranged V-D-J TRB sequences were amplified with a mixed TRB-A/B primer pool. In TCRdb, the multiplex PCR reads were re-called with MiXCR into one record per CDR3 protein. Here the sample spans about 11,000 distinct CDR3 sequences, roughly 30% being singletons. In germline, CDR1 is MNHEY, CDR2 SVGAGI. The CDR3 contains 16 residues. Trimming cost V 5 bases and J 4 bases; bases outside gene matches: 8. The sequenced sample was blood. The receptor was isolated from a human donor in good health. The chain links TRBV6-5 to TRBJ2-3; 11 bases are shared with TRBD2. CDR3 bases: TGTGCCAGCAGTGACGACGGACTAGCGGGCCCAGATACGCAGTATTTT. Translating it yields CASSDDGLAGPDTQYF.